This TCR beta chain appears in the sequencing data of a study of T-cell reconstitution after alpha-beta-depleted transplantation in children. Unique molecular identifiers were incorporated into the prepared TCRbeta library. TCRdb passed the PCR reads through MiXCR, listing each CDR3 protein once. The repertoire includes about 690,000 distinct CDR3 sequences, roughly 15% of them detected once, and 0.8% to 1.1% sits in the top ten. This CDR3 comprises 15 residues. The V gene lost 7 bases and the J gene lost 13 bases, with 26 bases spanning the gap. Looked up from germline, CDR1 is LNHDA and CDR2 is SQIVND (reference sequence). This clonotype was seen more than once but under ten times.

The TCR sequence derives from a human donor who donated a stem cell graft to a child with acute myeloid leukemia. The J gene is TRBJ2-1, the V gene TRBV19; unclear D gene. The sample was PBMCs from the stem cell graft donor, taken from the stem cell graft. The CDR3 region has the DNA TGTGCCAGTACCCAACCCGGGCGTGGCCGAGAACCCCAGTTCTTC. Encoded protein: CASTQPGRGREPQFF.